The rows below give T cell receptor beta chains drawn from one sample of a study of regulatory T cells in long-lasting Graves disease. One entry per CDR3 protein, called by TCRdb with MiXCR from the multiplex PCR reads. The repertoire consists of hundreds of thousands of distinct CDR3 sequences, with roughly 12% occurring once and the leading ten covering approximately 9.3%. This sample also belongs to another study, concerning T cells in Graves' hyperthyroidism and ophthalmopathy.

This material consisted of peripheral blood mononuclear cells (PBMCs), taken at new diagnosis, from a patient treated with antithyroid drugs. The receptors were gathered from a man aged 30-40 years with Graves disease. Both conserved end residues are part of each CDR3. The order of the fields is D gene, J gene, clone size, V gene, CDR3 DNA, CDR3 protein. D genes are given only for firm matches. Clone size is shown for a subset of rows, as once, few, many or a class of expanded clone.

D: TRBD2; J: TRBJ2-1; size: many; V: TRBV7-9; DNA: TGTGCCAGCAGCTTAGTTCGGACTAGCGGATACAATGAGCAGTTCTTC; CDR3: CASSLVRTSGYNEQFF
D: NA; J: TRBJ1-2; size: NA; V: TRBV12-3/TRBV12-4; DNA: TGTGCCAGCACTTCACAGGTTGGGGCCTATGGCTACACCTTC; CDR3: CASTSQVGAYGYTF
D: TRBD2; J: TRBJ2-3; size: NA; V: TRBV30; DNA: TGTGCCTGGAGATTGCGCGGGAGGGCCAATTGGACAGATACGCAGTATTTT; CDR3: CAWRLRGRANWTDTQYF
D: TRBD2; J: TRBJ2-5; size: NA; V: TRBV20-1; DNA: TGCAGTGCCCATAGCGGGAGGCCCCAAGAGACCCAGTACTTC; CDR3: CSAHSGRPQETQYF
D: NA; J: TRBJ2-4; size: NA; V: TRBV4-1; DNA: TGCGCCAGCAGCCAAGATACAGGGAATATATTCGACATTCAGTACTTC; CDR3: CASSQDTGNIFDIQYF
D: TRBD2; J: TRBJ2-7; size: few; V: TRBV3-1; DNA: TGTGCCAGCAGTCCTACCTACGGGAGGGGCGAGCAGTACTTC; CDR3: CASSPTYGRGEQYF
D: NA; J: TRBJ2-3; size: many; V: TRBV11-2; DNA: TGTGCCAGCAGCTTATTCATCAGGGGCCCCGGAGATACGCAGTATTTT; CDR3: CASSLFIRGPGDTQYF
D: TRBD1; J: TRBJ2-7; size: NA; V: TRBV27; DNA: TGTGCCAGCAGACCACGGACAGGGACGGGCGAGCAGTACTTC; CDR3: CASRPRTGTGEQYF
D: NA; J: TRBJ2-2; size: many; V: TRBV6-5; DNA: TGTGCCAGCAGTTTCGGCGGAGGGCCCGGGGAGCTGTTTTTT; CDR3: CASSFGGGPGELFF
D: NA; J: TRBJ2-7; size: few; V: TRBV19; DNA: TGTGCCAGTAGTAAGAGAGGGCAGGGCGACGAGCAGTACTTC; CDR3: CASSKRGQGDEQYF
D: NA; J: TRBJ1-1; size: NA; V: TRBV24-1; DNA: TGTGCCACCAAATATATGAATTACCGGGGGAACACTGAAGCTTTCTTT; CDR3: CATKYMNYRGNTEAFF
D: NA; J: TRBJ2-1; size: many; V: TRBV12-3/TRBV12-4; DNA: TGTGCCAGCAGTTTTGGAGGGGCAACTAGCAATGAGCAGTTCTTC; CDR3: CASSFGGATSNEQFF
D: NA; J: TRBJ2-3; size: many; V: TRBV12-3/TRBV12-4; DNA: TGTGCCAGCAGTTTACCGCCGGGATTGGCGGAGGGCACAGATACGCAGTATTTT; CDR3: CASSLPPGLAEGTDTQYF
D: TRBD1; J: TRBJ2-5; size: few; V: TRBV5-1; DNA: TGCGCCAGCAGCGAGACACAGGGGGTACGAGAAGAGACCCAGTACTTC; CDR3: CASSETQGVREETQYF
D: NA; J: TRBJ2-1; size: many; V: TRBV19; DNA: TGTGCCAGTAGTATAGCCCTCCTGGGAGCGAGCCTCTACAATGAGCAGTTCTTC; CDR3: CASSIALLGASLYNEQFF
D: TRBD2; J: TRBJ2-5; size: many; V: TRBV2; DNA: TGTGCCAGCAGTGCTTATATAGCGGGGGCTCCTGGAAACAGGGAGACCCAGTACTTC; CDR3: CASSAYIAGAPGNRETQYF
D: NA; J: TRBJ2-5; size: many; V: TRBV5-5; DNA: TGTGCCAGCAGCTTGGCGGCGGGCTTAGAGACCCAGTACTTC; CDR3: CASSLAAGLETQYF
D: TRBD2; J: TRBJ2-1; size: few; V: TRBV7-9; DNA: TGTGCCAGCAGTCCTTCTGGGGGGGGGAGAAGTAATGAGCAGTTCTTC; CDR3: CASSPSGGGRSNEQFF
D: NA; J: TRBJ2-7; size: many; V: TRBV10-3; DNA: TGTGCCATCAGTGAGTCGAGCGACGAGCAGTACTTC; CDR3: CAISESSDEQYF
D: NA; J: TRBJ1-2; size: few; V: TRBV7-2; DNA: TGTGCCAGCAGCTTATCGGGGGGCGCCGGCTATGGCTACACCTTC; CDR3: CASSLSGGAGYGYTF
D: NA; J: TRBJ2-4; size: many; V: TRBV27; DNA: TGTGCCAGCTCCACGACAGGTGAAGTAGCCAAAAACATTCAGTACTTC; CDR3: CASSTTGEVAKNIQYF
D: TRBD1; J: TRBJ2-7; size: many; V: TRBV4-2; DNA: TGTGCCAGCAGCCAAGCCTCCGGGACAGGCTCCTACGAGCAGTACTTC; CDR3: CASSQASGTGSYEQYF
D: NA; J: TRBJ1-5; size: many; V: TRBV12-3/TRBV12-4; DNA: TGTGCCAGCAGCCCAACAAGCCGGCCCCAGCATTTT; CDR3: CASSPTSRPQHF
D: TRBD2; J: TRBJ2-7; size: few; V: TRBV20-1; DNA: TGCAGTGCTAGTAGCGGGAGGGCCTACGAGCAGTACTTC; CDR3: CSASSGRAYEQYF
D: NA; J: TRBJ1-2; size: many; V: TRBV12-3/TRBV12-4; DNA: TGTGCCAGCAGTTTTGGGGGGCTCCACTATGGCTACACCTTC; CDR3: CASSFGGLHYGYTF
D: NA; J: TRBJ1-1; size: NA; V: TRBV25-1; DNA: TGTGCCAGCACCCGGGGACCTGAAGCTTTCTTT; CDR3: CASTRGPEAFF
D: NA; J: TRBJ2-4; size: many; V: TRBV7-9; DNA: TGTGCCAGCAGCTCAATACTCCTCCTTAGCGGAGCCCTAGCCAAAAACATTCAGTACTTC; CDR3: CASSSILLLSGALAKNIQYF
D: NA; J: TRBJ2-3; size: few; V: TRBV18; DNA: TGTGCCAGCTCACCGAGGAGGACACTAAGCACAGATACGCAGTATTTT; CDR3: CASSPRRTLSTDTQYF
D: TRBD2; J: TRBJ2-2; size: few; V: TRBV11-3; DNA: TGTGCCAGCAGCCGGCCACTAGCGGTGAACACCGGGGAGCTGTTTTTT; CDR3: CASSRPLAVNTGELFF
D: NA; J: TRBJ1-5; size: few; V: TRBV6-1; DNA: TGTGCCAGCAGTCATCGGGCCAGTAAACGTCAACCCCAGCATTTT; CDR3: CASSHRASKRQPQHF
D: NA; J: TRBJ1-4; size: few; V: TRBV5-1; DNA: TGCGCCAGCGCGAGGGATAGTGAAAAACTGTTTTTT; CDR3: CASARDSEKLFF
D: NA; J: TRBJ2-2; size: many; V: TRBV24-1; DNA: TGTGCCACCAGTGGGGGGCAACCAAGGTTGGCCGGGGAGCTGTTTTTT; CDR3: CATSGGQPRLAGELFF
D: NA; J: TRBJ1-5; size: many; V: TRBV5-1; DNA: TGCGCCAGCAGCTTGGAAGCCCGGGGAAATGGTCAGCCCCAGCATTTT; CDR3: CASSLEARGNGQPQHF
D: TRBD1; J: TRBJ1-4; size: many; V: TRBV24-1; DNA: TGTGCCACCAGTGATTCGGGACAGGGGAATGAAAAACTGTTTTTT; CDR3: CATSDSGQGNEKLFF
D: NA; J: TRBJ2-7; size: NA; V: TRBV19; DNA: TGTGCCAGTAGTATATCTGAGCGGAAGGTCCACGAGCAGTACTTC; CDR3: CASSISERKVHEQYF
D: NA; J: TRBJ2-5; size: many; V: TRBV12-5; DNA: TGTGCTAGTGGTTTGTTCAGTCTAACAGGCCCCCAAGAGACCCAGTACTTC; CDR3: CASGLFSLTGPQETQYF
D: TRBD2; J: TRBJ2-1; size: many; V: TRBV12-3/TRBV12-4; DNA: TGTGCCAGCAGTCCCCTACTGACTAGCGGGAGGTGGCACAATGAGCAGTTCTTC; CDR3: CASSPLLTSGRWHNEQFF
D: NA; J: TRBJ2-7; size: many; V: TRBV5-6; DNA: TGTGCCAGCAGCCTGGAGGGGGTGTTCGGCGAGCAGTACTTC; CDR3: CASSLEGVFGEQYF
D: NA; J: TRBJ2-1; size: many; V: TRBV11-3; DNA: TGTGCCAGCAGCCCTGGACTAAGGTTCTACAATGAGCAGTTCTTC; CDR3: CASSPGLRFYNEQFF
D: NA; J: TRBJ1-2; size: once; V: TRBV30; DNA: TGTGCCTGGAGTGTACGGGTGGGCTACACCTTC; CDR3: CAWSVRVGYTF